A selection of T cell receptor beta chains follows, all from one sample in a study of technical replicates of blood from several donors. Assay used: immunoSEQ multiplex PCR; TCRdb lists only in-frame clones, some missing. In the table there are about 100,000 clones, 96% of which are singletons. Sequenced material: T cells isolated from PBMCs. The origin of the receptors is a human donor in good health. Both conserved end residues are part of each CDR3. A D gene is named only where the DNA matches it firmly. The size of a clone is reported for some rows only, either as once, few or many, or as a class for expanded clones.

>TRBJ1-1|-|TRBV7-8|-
TGTGCCAGCAGAAATAGACCGGGACTTACGAACACTGAAGCTTTCTTT
CASRNRPGLTNTEAFF
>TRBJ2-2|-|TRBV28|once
TGTGCCAGCAGTTTATTTCGAGGGCGAGGTACCGGGGAGCTGTTTTTT
CASSLFRGRGTGELFF
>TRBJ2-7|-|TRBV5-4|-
TGTGCCAGCAGCTTGGTGCGGTCGGGGGACGAGCAGTACTTC
CASSLVRSGDEQYF
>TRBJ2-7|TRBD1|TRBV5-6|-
TGTGCCAGCAGCTCTTTACAGGGGGGATTTTACGAGCAGTACTTC
CASSSLQGGFYEQYF
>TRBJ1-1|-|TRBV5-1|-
TGCGCCAGCAGCTTAGACAGCCTGAACACTGAAGCTTTCTTT
CASSLDSLNTEAFF
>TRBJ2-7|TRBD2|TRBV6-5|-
TGTGCCAGCAGGGCCGGGACTAGCGGATCCTACGAGCAGTACTTC
CASRAGTSGSYEQYF
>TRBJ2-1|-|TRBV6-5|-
TGTGCCAGCAGTCCTAGTCGAGTGTATGAGCAGTTCTTC
CASSPSRVYEQFF
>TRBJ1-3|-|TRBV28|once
TGTGCCAGCAGTGTGATTAACAGGGCCAATGGAAACACCATATATTTT
CASSVINRANGNTIYF
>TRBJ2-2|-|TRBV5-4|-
TGTGCCAGCAGCTTTCAGGGTTATAGGGACACCGGGGAGCTGTTTTTT
CASSFQGYRDTGELFF
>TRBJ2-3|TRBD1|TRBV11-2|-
TGTGCCAGCAGCTCCGGGACAGGGCCTACAGATACGCAGTATTTT
CASSSGTGPTDTQYF
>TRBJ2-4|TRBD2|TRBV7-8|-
TGTGCCAGCAGCACCAAATCAGCGGGAGTCTACGAGGGGGCCAAAAACATTCAGTACTTC
CASSTKSAGVYEGAKNIQYF
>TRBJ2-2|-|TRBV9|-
TGTGCCAGCAGCCCTTCGGGCGGGCCCGGGGAGCTGTTTTTT
CASSPSGGPGELFF
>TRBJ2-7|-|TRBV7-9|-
TGTGCCAGCGGGGTATCCGGGACACGGAGCTACGAGCAGTACTTC
CASGVSGTRSYEQYF
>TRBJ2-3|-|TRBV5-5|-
TGTGCCAGCAGCGTGAACGAAGGGGTCACAGATACGCAGTATTTT
CASSVNEGVTDTQYF
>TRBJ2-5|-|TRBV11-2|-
TGTGCCAGCAGCTTAGGGCCTCAGGGGCTCATGAAGACCCAGTACTTC
CASSLGPQGLMKTQYF
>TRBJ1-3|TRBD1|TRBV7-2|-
TGTGCCAGCGACCAGGGGGCGCTTGGAAACACCATATATTTT
CASDQGALGNTIYF
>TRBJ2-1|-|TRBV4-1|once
TGCGCCAGCAGCCCCGTTAGAGGTCCAGCGGAGTACAATGAGCAGTTCTTC
CASSPVRGPAEYNEQFF
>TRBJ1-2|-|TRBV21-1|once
TGTGCCAGCAGAAAACGGGGACAGGACCGAGTCTATGGCTACACCTTC
CASRKRGQDRVYGYTF
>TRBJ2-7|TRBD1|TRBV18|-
TGTGCCAGCTCACCAGGACAGGGGTTCTCCTACGAGCAGTACTTC
CASSPGQGFSYEQYF
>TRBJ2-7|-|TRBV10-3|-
TGTGCCATCAGTTCTGTGGACATGGTATACGAGCAGTACTTC
CAISSVDMVYEQYF
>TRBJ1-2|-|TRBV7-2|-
TGTGCCAGCAGCTTAGCCGTGGGAGGTGGCTACACCTTC
CASSLAVGGGYTF
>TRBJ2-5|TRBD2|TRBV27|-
TGTGCCAGCAGACCTCCCGGGCTAGCGGTCGGTGAGACCCAGTACTTC
CASRPPGLAVGETQYF
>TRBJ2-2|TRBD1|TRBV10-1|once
TGCGCCAGCAGGGACTGGACAGGGACCGGGGAGCTGTTTTTT
CASRDWTGTGELFF
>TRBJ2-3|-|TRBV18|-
TGTGCCAGCTCACCCCCTAGCACAGATACGCAGTATTTT
CASSPPSTDTQYF
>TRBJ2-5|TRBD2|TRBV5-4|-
TGTGCCAGCAGCTCCGGGACTAGCGGGAGTACGGAGACCCAGTACTTC
CASSSGTSGSTETQYF
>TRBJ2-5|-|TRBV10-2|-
TGCGCCAGCAGTGAATCCACTAGGCTAGGAAGTCGAGAGACCCAGTACTTC
CASSESTRLGSRETQYF
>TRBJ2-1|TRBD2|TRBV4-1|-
TGCGCCAGCAGCCAATATAGCGGGGGAGCTCACAATGAGCAGTTCTTC
CASSQYSGGAHNEQFF
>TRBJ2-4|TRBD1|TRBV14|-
TGTGCCAGCAGCCAAGATGGGGGACAGGGGGAACCAACCAAAAACATTCAGTACTTC
CASSQDGGQGEPTKNIQYF
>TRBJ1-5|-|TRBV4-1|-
TGCGCCAGCAGCCCGGGCACAGGGTACAAGACGAGCAATCAGCCCCAGCATTTT
CASSPGTGYKTSNQPQHF
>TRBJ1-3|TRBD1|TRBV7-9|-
TGTGCCAGCAGCCCCTCCCGACAGGGACGAGGAAACACCATATATTTT
CASSPSRQGRGNTIYF
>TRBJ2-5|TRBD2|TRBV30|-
TGTGCCTGGAGTCCACGGGGTGGGGGGGACGAGACCCAGTACTTC
CAWSPRGGGDETQYF
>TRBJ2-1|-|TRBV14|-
TGTGCCAGCAGCCGTTACCGCACTATTCAATTGAAGCAGTTCTTC
CASSRYRTIQLKQFF
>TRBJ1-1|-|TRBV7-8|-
TGTGCCAGCAGCTTTATTGAGGGTCGTCAGGCTGAAGCTTTCTTT
CASSFIEGRQAEAFF
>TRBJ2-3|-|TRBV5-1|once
TGCGCCAGCAGCTTGGTTTCGCCAGTCACAGATACGCAGTATTTT
CASSLVSPVTDTQYF
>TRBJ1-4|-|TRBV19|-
TGTGCCAGTAGTATACGAGCTAATGAAAAACTGTTTTTT
CASSIRANEKLFF
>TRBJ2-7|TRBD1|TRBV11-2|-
TGTGCCAGCAGCTTAGATCGTGACAGGGGGACCTCCTACGAGCAGTACTTC
CASSLDRDRGTSYEQYF
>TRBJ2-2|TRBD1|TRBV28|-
TGTGCCAGCCTACGTGAGACAGGGGGCACCGGGGAGCTGTTTTTT
CASLRETGGTGELFF
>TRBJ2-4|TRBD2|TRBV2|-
TGTACCAGCAGGGGACTAGCGGGATCCAAAAACATTCAGTACTTC
CTSRGLAGSKNIQYF
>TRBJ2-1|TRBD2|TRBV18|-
TGTGCCAGCTCACCGACTAGCGGAATGGGGTCCTACAATGAGCAGTTCTTC
CASSPTSGMGSYNEQFF
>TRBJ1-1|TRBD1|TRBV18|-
TGTGCCAGCTCATTAACAGGGGGCGAAACTGAAGCTTTCTTT
CASSLTGGETEAFF
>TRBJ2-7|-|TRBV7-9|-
TGTGCCAGCAGCTTAGGTGCCGGGGGGCCCTACGAGCAGTACTTC
CASSLGAGGPYEQYF
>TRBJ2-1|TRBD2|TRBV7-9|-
TGTGCCAGCAGCCTGGGGATCCAACTAGCGGGAAACTCCTACAATGAGCAGTTCTTC
CASSLGIQLAGNSYNEQFF